This entry concerns a single TCR beta chain. Its antigen is not identified. At one end, the junction sequence differs from germline, possibly due to a read error. The data were taken from a study of blood T cells in healthy people across ages. Findings and caveats of the study: With naive T cell percentage, TCR beta diversity showed a strong correlation. Among T cells, TCR beta diversity per million cells dropped roughly linearly as age rose.

Germline V gene data show CDR1 as SQVTM and CDR2 as ANQGSEA. CDR3 size: 14 residues. It was with a sample-barcoded 5' primer and a J-beta primer mix that a second PCR of about 6 to 12 cycles was run. TCRdb reprocessed the 5' RACE reads via MiXCR and lists one record per CDR3 protein. The table has about 680,000 distinct CDR3 sequences, around 45% seen once; the top ten hold approximately 32%. Sequenced input: blood. This receptor was taken from a woman between 55 and 75 years old in good health. V and J are TRBV29-1 and TRBJ2-2, with TRBD2 identical over 9 bases. The CDR3 reads CSVSAGGKTGGLFF. CDR3 DNA: TGCAGCGTTTCGGCGGGAGGGAAGACCGGGGGGCTGTTTTTT.